This TCR beta chain was identified in a study of T cells after yellow fever vaccination. Study conclusions and caveats: Among all clonotypes, a small share was observed in both CD4 and CD8 compartments. Reappearance after the booster was seen for most primary-vaccination clones, at 95% to 97% CD4 and about 90% CD8. A weaker but faster secondary response was observed, peaking on day 5 versus 15.

This CDR3 has 17 amino acids. CDR1 and CDR2 (germline): LGHNA, YSLEER. The V end lost 0 bases, the J end lost 2 bases, and 14 bases lay between the germline ends. Details on this clonotype: Its antigen remains unidentified.

As TCR cDNA was made by 5'RACE template switching, a universal primer site and UMIs were added. TCRdb processed the 5' RACE reads anew with MiXCR; each CDR3 protein has one entry. The sample contains a few hundred thousand distinct CDR3 sequences, roughly 9% of which appear only once. V gene TRBV4-3 combines with J gene TRBJ1-3; D is undetermined. This clonotype was sampled from a man between 18 and 29 years old who received the YFV17D yellow fever vaccine. The sequences come from CD4+ T cells sorted from PBMCs, collected 5 days after the yellow fever booster vaccination. The DNA for the CDR3 is TGCGCCAGCAGCCAAGATCGACTCGGGCGTGCTGGAAACACCATATATTTT. This translates into CASSQDRLGRAGNTIYF.